The source of this T cell receptor (beta chain) is a study of memory CD4+ T cells and cytomegalovirus serostatus. Study-level background: This sample comes from healthy Belgian adults, fewer than ten CMV seropositive, around 26 seronegative.

Per the original data handling: Out-of-frame sequences were removed, leaving 2 million or so distinct TCRbeta sequences. The method was immunoSEQ multiplex PCR; TCRdb's version includes in-frame clones alone and lacks a portion of them. For V, J and clone size, that table is used; D and trimming come from the DNA. The sample has 35,000 to 45,000 clones, around 80% seen once. Single viable CD3+CD4+CD8-CD45RO+ cells were sorted as the memory CD4+ T cells. Total CD4+ T cells were enriched by CD4 positive selection. Germline V gene sequence: CDR1 SGHTA, CDR2 FQGNSA. The CDR3 extends over 15 amino acids. The V and J ends lost 6 bases and 5 bases respectively, with 19 bases between them. There are a few counts of this clone.

The TCR was taken from an adult in good health and CMV-seropositive. The sequenced sample consisted of memory CD4+ T cells from blood. V is TRBV7-2 and J is TRBJ2-5; D unresolved. Written as DNA, the CDR3 is TGTGCCAGCAGACCTGAGGCCCATCGGGCGGAGACCCAGTACTTC. Residues: CASRPEAHRAETQYF.